These 9 T cell receptor beta chains share one sample of origin, sequenced in a study of cytomegalovirus exposure and HLA in healthy donors. The PCR employed 60 Vbeta primers together with 13 Jbeta primers. Assay used: immunoSEQ multiplex PCR; TCRdb lists only in-frame clones, some missing. The sample includes 110,000 to 150,000 clones, roughly 80% seen only once; the top ten take 3% to 3.5%. What was sequenced was PBMCs. Receptors originate from a man in his forties in good health and CMV-seronegative.

This chain uses TRBV7-9 with TRBJ1-5; D gene ambiguous. The V end lost 2 bases, the J end lost 1 base, and 9 bases lay between the germline ends. The CDR3 extends over 15 amino acids. Germline CDR1 and CDR2: SEHNR and FQNEAQ (reference sequence). The CDR3 bases are TGTGCCAGCAGCTTAAGCGAGGGAAGCAATCAGCCCCAGCATTTT. Its translation is CASSLSEGSNQPQHF.

The chain employs TRBV5-1 and TRBJ2-7, with 8 bases aligning to TRBD1. V dropped 3 bases and J dropped 2; count of bases not matched to a gene: 1. Germline V gene lookup returns CDR1 SGHRS and CDR2 YFSETQ. The CDR3 contains 13 residues. The CDR3 bases are TGCGCCAGCAGCTGGGACAGGACCTACGAGCAGTACTTC. The encoded protein is CASSWDRTYEQYF.

The CDR3 sequence: CASSSRGLRGYTF. CDR3 DNA: TGTGCCAGCAGCTCCAGGGGGCTGCGTGGCTACACCTTC. J is TRBJ1-2 and V is TRBV5-8; TRBD1 matches 8 bases. The germline CDR1 and CDR2 sequences are SGHTS and YDEGEE. V was clipped by 3 bases and J by 7 bases; unmatched bases: 5. The CDR3 loop spans 13 amino acids.

Here the CDR3 reads CASSLYILVGGGEQFF. The CDR3 bases are TGTGCCAGCAGCTTATATATACTAGTGGGGGGAGGTGAGCAGTTCTTC. This chain connects TRBV11-2 to TRBJ2-1; possibly TRBD2 for D (6 bases). This CDR3 region has 16 residues. CDR1 SGHAT and CDR2 FQNNGV come from the germline V gene. V lost 2 bases and J 9 bases, leaving 20 bases between the germline ends.

V gene TRBV6-5 combines with J gene TRBJ2-3, with D possibly TRBD2 on 7 matching bases. This CDR3 comprises 15 residues. The V and J ends lost 6 bases and 1 base respectively, with 14 bases between them. CDR1 MNHEY and CDR2 SVGAGI come from the germline V gene. The CDR3 here is CASSPGGRGTDTQYF. The CDR3 nucleotides read TGTGCCAGCAGCCCCGGGGGGCGCGGCACAGATACGCAGTATTTT.

This chain uses TRBV19 with TRBJ1-1; D remains unclear. In germline, CDR1 is LNHDA, CDR2 SQIVND (reference sequence). The CDR3 is 13 residues long. Trimming took 11 bases from V and 2 from J, leaving 15 bases between them. CDR3 loop: CASAGGINTEAFF. The CDR3 DNA follows: TGTGCCTCAGCAGGCGGGATTAACACTGAAGCTTTCTTT.

This clone was recorded a few times. V usage is TRBV4-2 and J usage is TRBJ1-3; D remains unclear. The CDR3 has 16 residues. Trimming cost V 5 bases and J 0 bases, with 14 bases left between them. CDR1 and CDR2 (germline): LGHNA, YNFKEQ. The CDR3 DNA reads as TGTGCCAGCAGCGCGAGTAGAACTGACTCTGGAAACACCATATATTTT. Protein: CASSASRTDSGNTIYF.

This chain uses TRBV10-3 with TRBJ1-1, with D perhaps TRBD1 (5 bases). Germline V gene data show CDR1 as ENHRY and CDR2 as SYGVKD. This CDR3 region has 16 residues. With 2 bases removed from V and 5 bases from J, the gap between germline ends came to 18 bases. The CDR3 DNA follows: TGTGCCATCAGTGAGCCCCCCCGGGGGACGGAAACTGAAGCTTTCTTT. Its translation: CAISEPPRGTETEAFF.

The V call is TRBV27, the J call TRBJ2-5; 7 nucleotides line up with TRBD2. Looked up from germline, CDR1 is MNHEY and CDR2 is SMNVEV (reference sequence). This CDR3 region has 16 residues. The J segment lost 3 bases and the V segment lost 1 base, leaving 8 bases of the junction unmatched. The DNA of the CDR3 is TGTGCCAGCAGTTTATTAACCGGCCTAGCGGAAGAGACCCAGTACTTC. It is translated as CASSLLTGLAEETQYF.